This section outlines one T cell receptor beta chain sequence together with its context. This clone was recorded many times. The target of this receptor is not known. Base qualities are missing; no much larger clone stands one base away. None of the patients had been given any treatment before thyroid surgery. Using T-cell receptor beta sequencing, the researchers looked back retrospectively at clinical samples from patients, gathered between about 2012 and 2018. The library was built by means of PCR. Sequenced using an Illumina HiSeq 4000. High-throughput sequencing was used to profile the TCR beta-chain CDR3 region of each patient. Per the authors' processing: A classifier to discriminate distant-metastatic papillary thyroid cancer patients was built from CDR3 differences across clinicopathological groups. The Shannon index was used to assess repertoire diversity, and the Morisita-Horn index was used to assess tumor-blood repertoire similarity. TCRdb's own reprocessing of the public reads used fastp at Q25 and MiXCR and kept productive beta chains. TCRdb's processing, not the authors' own work, is the source of the V and J calls. The sample table shows about 70,000 clones, and more than 15% are seen once. The top ten clones comprise around 13% of the sample.

The data derive from a study of metastatic and nonmetastatic thyroid tumors (dated by TCRdb to the early 2020s). At the level of the whole study: The researchers compared repertoires between peripheral blood samples and tumor or nodule tissue samples from patients with malignant or benign thyroid disease.

Findings and caveats that apply to the study as a whole: TCR beta diversity was reported as significantly higher in malignant tumors than in benign nodules, in both blood and tumor samples.

The germline V gene provides CDR1 SGHRS and CDR2 YFSETQ. Trimming costs V 3 bases and J 6 bases, and their ends lie 10 bases apart. Spanning cysteine to phenylalanine, the CDR3 consists of 12 amino acids. Only the CDR3 portion is preserved as DNA: 36 bases, with reading frame beginning at the first base. The chain joins TRBV5-1 to TRBJ2-7, and TRBD2 may be the D gene, going by 7 matching bases. Input material: blood. This sequence was found in a female donor with papillary thyroid cancer or a benign thyroid nodule (not recorded which). Some clones in this sample may be carry-over from other donors' samples. CDR3 loop: CASSWGGPEQYF. The sequenced DNA: TGCGCCAGCAGCTGGGGGGGCCCCGAGCAGTACTTC.